These 25 T cell receptor beta chains came from one sample sequenced in a study of post-analysis software for immune sequencing data. General study points: A handful of TRBV segments were significantly more frequent in patients than in controls. TRBV5-6, TRBV5-1 and TRBV20-1 were among these segments.

No antigen has been identified for these receptors. The library was made from cDNA and included unique molecular identifiers. MiXCR was run by TCRdb on the PCR reads, yielding one entry per CDR3 protein. The repertoire holds roughly 400,000 distinct CDR3 sequences, with about 39% as singletons. Sequencing was performed on blood. Every receptor here comes from a girl aged 2 to 10 with multiple sclerosis.

The chain is built from TRBV11-1 and TRBJ1-2, with D perhaps matching TRBD1 (6 bases). The CDR3 loop spans 16 amino acids. The germline gives CDR1 SGHAT, CDR2 FQDESV (reference sequence). Trimming removed 5 bases at V and 4 bases at J, with 20 bases between. CDR3 nucleotide sequence: TGTGCCAGCAGCGTCGGACAGCCCTCATCAATCTATGGCTACACCTTC. Its protein is CASSVGQPSSIYGYTF.

This clonotype has more than one count but fewer than ten. V gene TRBV29-1 combines with J gene TRBJ1-2, with D tentatively TRBD1 (6 bases). Looked up from germline, CDR1 is SQVTM and CDR2 is ANQGSEA. The V gene lost 1 base and the J gene lost 4 bases, with 10 bases spanning the gap. CDR3 length equals 13 residues. This CDR3 reads CSVEGPDSYGYTF. In nucleotides, the CDR3 is TGCAGCGTTGAAGGACCGGACAGCTATGGCTACACCTTC.

The V call is TRBV7-9, the J call TRBJ1-6; 12 bases map to TRBD1. The CDR3 is 15 residues long. The V gene's germline CDR1 is SEHNR and CDR2 FQNEAQ (reference sequence). J lost 8 bases, V lost 5 bases, and 4 bases had no gene match. CDR3 coding DNA: TGTGCCAGCAGCACGGGGACAGGGGGCTATTCACCCCTCCACTTT. This sequence encodes CASSTGTGGYSPLHF.

V is TRBV20-1 and J is TRBJ2-3, with TRBD2 matching 11 bases. Losses at the gene ends were 6 bases for V and 0 bases for J; bases not matched to a gene: 17. Germline assignment: CDR1 DFQATT and CDR2 SNEGSKA (reference sequence). The length of the CDR3 is 19 residues. The CDR3 DNA reads TGCAGTGCGATCGGGACTAGCGGAAACTTTCTCTCTAGCACAGATACGCAGTATTTT. Amino acid sequence: CSAIGTSGNFLSSTDTQYF.

The chain employs TRBV10-3 and TRBJ2-1; D is possibly TRBD2 (5 bases). Germline CDR1 reads ENHRY; CDR2 reads SYGVKD. This CDR3 contains 16 residues. Trimming left V 3 bases short and J 1 base short, with 13 bases between. For the CDR3, the DNA is TGTGCCATCAGTGATCTAGTAGGACTTTCCTACAATGAGCAGTTCTTC. This sequence encodes CAISDLVGLSYNEQFF.

CDR3 nucleotides: TGCAGTGCTAGAATTAGCGGGATCAGTAAATATACGCAGTATTTT. This gives the protein CSARISGISKYTQYF. The genes are TRBV20-1 and TRBJ2-3; TRBD2 agrees at 8 bases. The germline V gene encodes CDR1 DFQATT and CDR2 SNEGSKA (reference sequence). The CDR3 runs 15 residues. The trim removed 2 bases at V and 7 bases at J, leaving 11 bases unmatched.

The chain carries TRBV7-9 and TRBJ2-7; TRBD2 is a possible D gene (6 bases). Deletions cut 4 bases from V and 0 bases from J, with 16 bases between. Germline CDR1 SEHNR, CDR2 FQNEAQ (reference sequence). The CDR3 consists of 16 residues. The chain's CDR3 is CASSSRTNPFSYEQYF. The CDR3 nucleotides are TGTGCCAGCAGCTCGAGGACTAACCCTTTCTCCTACGAGCAGTACTTC.

The chain has TRBV7-8 and TRBJ2-1; the D is unclear. V lost 10 bases and J lost 8, with 18 bases in between. CDR1 SGHVS and CDR2 FQNEAQ come from the germline V gene. The CDR3 is made up of 13 amino acids. CDR3 loop: CATGSPSEHEQFF. CDR3 DNA sequence: TGTGCCACCGGATCACCCAGCGAGCATGAGCAGTTCTTC.

This clonotype was observed at least ten times. The V call is TRBV29-1, the J call TRBJ2-1; the match to TRBD2 covers 9 bases. The CDR3 extends over 14 amino acids. The V gene end was trimmed by 7 bases and the J gene end by 7 bases; junction bases not matched to a gene: 11. The germline CDR1 and CDR2 sequences are SQVTM and ANQGSEA. The CDR3 DNA sequence: TGCAGCGGGGAGTTAGCGGGAGTGGGGAATGAGCAGTTCTTC. Protein: CSGELAGVGNEQFF.

The V and J genes are TRBV7-6 and TRBJ2-1; perhaps TRBD2 as D (5 bases). Trimming pared 1 base from V and 8 bases from J, leaving 18 bases between. From germline, CDR1 is SGHVS and CDR2 FNYEAQ. This CDR3 has 16 amino acids. This chain's CDR3 is CASSLVIGLGGDEQFF. The CDR3 DNA is TGTGCCAGCAGCTTAGTAATCGGGCTAGGAGGCGATGAGCAGTTCTTC. Full variable domain (remainder filled in from reference TRBV7-6 and TRBJ2-1): GAGVSQSPRYKVTKRGQDVALRCDPISGHVSLYWYRQALGQGPEFLTYFNYEAQQDKSGLPNDRFSAERPEGSISTLTIQRTEQRDSAMYRCASSLVIGLGGDEQFFGPGTRLTVL.

The chain couples TRBV28 to TRBJ1-4; 8 bases line up with TRBD1. The germline CDR1 and CDR2 sequences are MDHEN and SYDVKM. With V trimmed by 5 bases and J by 7 bases, 9 bases remained unmatched. The CDR3 spans 15 residues. The CDR3: CASSKDRAVGEKLFF. As DNA, the CDR3 is TGTGCCAGCAGTAAGGACAGGGCGGTCGGTGAAAAACTGTTTTTT.

The table lists this clonotype with a few counts. The chain combines TRBV12-3 or TRBV12-4 with TRBJ2-5; a possible D gene is TRBD2 (6 bases). The germline V and J ends were trimmed by 3 bases and 6 bases, with 14 bases remaining between them. The CDR3 loop spans 14 amino acids. CDR3 in DNA: TGTGCCAGCAGTTTCGGGGGAAGTCGGCAGACCCAGTACTTC. This encodes CASSFGGSRQTQYF.

The chain joins TRBV7-9 to TRBJ1-1; no definite D call. Trimming stripped 5 bases from V and 6 bases from J, with 13 bases between. Germline V gene data show CDR1 as SEHNR and CDR2 as FQNEAQ (reference sequence). The CDR3 contains 13 residues. The DNA for the CDR3 is TGTGCCAGCAGCCCAGCCGAGAGGGCTGAAGCTTTCTTT. Protein: CASSPAERAEAFF.

This clonotype showed up just a few times. The V call is TRBV21-1, the J call TRBJ2-4; the DNA was not used to check the table's D call, TRBD1. The DNA end is more similar to TRBJ2-7, so the J call may be wrong. TRBV21-1 corresponds to a pseudogene. The CDR3 sequence is 12 residues long. The CDR3 DNA reads as TGTGCCAGCAGCATGACAGCTTACGAGCAGTACTTC. Amino acid sequence: CASSMTAYEQYF.

This clonotype was recorded many times. J is TRBJ1-2 and V is TRBV20-1; 9 bases agree with TRBD1. This CDR3 is built from 15 residues. In germline, CDR1 is DFQATT, CDR2 SNEGSKA (reference sequence). The J segment lost 2 bases and the V segment lost 1 base, leaving 5 bases of the junction unmatched. This chain's CDR3 is CSARGLGQGNYGYTF. The CDR3 DNA is TGCAGTGCTAGAGGTTTGGGACAGGGAAACTATGGCTACACCTTC.

This clonotype has more than one count but fewer than ten. This chain uses TRBV11-2 with TRBJ2-1, with D perhaps TRBD1 (7 bases). The V and J ends lost 3 bases and 6 bases respectively, with 15 bases between them. Germline V CDR1 and CDR2: SGHAT, FQNNGV. The CDR3 extends over 15 amino acids. The CDR3 sequence is CASSLGGQLLNEQFF. CDR3 nucleotides: TGTGCCAGCAGCTTGGGGGGACAGTTACTCAATGAGCAGTTCTTC.

The V gene is TRBV29-1, the J gene TRBJ1-1, with D perhaps TRBD1 (6 bases). The CDR3 has 13 residues. CDR1 SQVTM and CDR2 ANQGSEA come from the germline V gene. V lost 5 bases and J 5 bases, leaving 15 bases between the germline ends. The CDR3 DNA reads as TGCAGCGTTATCGTAATAGGGGGGACTGAAGCTTTCTTT. The encoded protein is CSVIVIGGTEAFF.

This clonotype turned up a few times. The chain is built from TRBV29-1 and TRBJ1-2; the D is unclear. Trimming took 7 bases from V and 4 from J, leaving 13 bases between them. The CDR3 is made up of 12 amino acids. Germline-derived CDR1 and CDR2 are SQVTM and ANQGSEA. CDR3 region: CSGSGGPYGYTF. The CDR3 DNA sequence: TGCAGCGGGTCGGGCGGACCCTATGGCTACACCTTC.

This clonotype was counted many times. The chain has TRBV7-9 and TRBJ1-2; 10 bases are a match to TRBD1. This CDR3 is built from 15 residues. J was trimmed by 4 bases and V by 3 bases; bases with no gene match: 5. CDR1 SEHNR and CDR2 FQNEAQ come from the germline V gene (reference sequence). CDR3 DNA: TGTGCCAGCAGCTTTGGGACAGGGGAATTCTATGGCTACACCTTC. Translation: CASSFGTGEFYGYTF.

This sequence joins TRBV5-1 and TRBJ2-3; 9 bases map to TRBD1. The CDR3 covers 17 residues. After removal of 0 bases from V and 0 bases from J, the junction contained 5 bases not matched to a gene. Looked up from germline, CDR1 is SGHRS and CDR2 is YFSETQ. The CDR3 sequence is CASSLVPGTGSTDTQYF. The CDR3, as DNA: TGCGCCAGCAGCTTGGTTCCAGGGACAGGGAGCACAGATACGCAGTATTTT.

This sequence joins TRBV28 and TRBJ2-3; no firm D call. CDR1 and CDR2 from the germline V gene are MDHEN and SYDVKM. Trimming took 8 bases from V and 0 from J, leaving 9 bases between them. CDR3 length: 13 residues. The CDR3 DNA reads as TGTGCCAGCCAAGTTACTAGCACAGATACGCAGTATTTT. Protein: CASQVTSTDTQYF.

The chain uses TRBV7-9 and TRBJ2-5; the D gene is possibly TRBD2 (5 bases). The CDR3 is 19 residues long. The germline CDR1 and CDR2 sequences are SEHNR and FQNEAQ (reference sequence). Trimming removed 1 base at V and 1 base at J, with 22 bases between. DNA for the CDR3: TGTGCCAGCAGCTTAGAATCGGGATGGAAGCCCTCCCGCCAAGAGACCCAGTACTTC. This translates into CASSLESGWKPSRQETQYF. Supplemented by reference TRBV7-9 and TRBJ2-5, the full variable domain reads DTGVSQNPRHKITKRGQNVTFRCDPISEHNRLYWYRQTLGQGPEFLTYFQNEAQLEKSRLLSDRFSAERPKGSFSTLEIQRTEQGDSAMYLCASSLESGWKPSRQETQYFGPGTRLLVL.

The chain is built from TRBV12-3 or TRBV12-4 and TRBJ2-1; D may be TRBD2 (6 bases). Trimming cost V 5 bases and J 1 base, with 15 bases left between them. The CDR3 length is 16 residues. The CDR3 protein is CASSLYGTGSYNEQFF. The DNA for the CDR3 is TGTGCCAGCAGTCTTTACGGGACTGGTTCCTACAATGAGCAGTTCTTC.

This clonotype was recorded only once. The chain joins TRBV10-3 to TRBJ2-4; weak D call: TRBD1 (5 bases). The CDR3 is 15 amino acids. In germline, CDR1 is ENHRY, CDR2 SYGVKD. Trimming pared 5 bases from V and 0 bases from J, leaving 11 bases between. CDR3 coding DNA: TGTGCCATCAGTCCAGGGATGATAGCCAAAAACATTCAGTACTTC. This translates into CAISPGMIAKNIQYF.

J is TRBJ2-5 and V is TRBV7-9; D is possibly TRBD1 (6 bases). Near its end, the DNA agrees better with TRBJ2-7, so the J call may be wrong. In germline, CDR1 is SEHNR, CDR2 FQNEAQ (reference sequence). The CDR3 has 15 amino acids. CDR3 residues: CASSLQGNPFYEQYF. The CDR3 DNA sequence: TGTGCCAGCAGCTTACAGGGGAACCCGTTCTACGAGCAGTACTTC.